Listed below are T cell receptor beta chains from one sample, sequenced in a study of T cells in localized non-small cell lung cancer. The protocol was immunoSEQ multiplex PCR, while the TCRdb copy is restricted to in-frame clones and leaves out a portion. Of about 35,000 clones listed, 85% to 90% are singletons. Material: peripheral blood, obtained before any cancer treatment. The receptors originated from a man between 40 and 70 years old with stage I lung adenocarcinoma. The CDR3 runs from the conserved cysteine through the conserved F or W. Each record gives: D gene, clone size, V gene, J gene, CDR3 protein, CDR3 DNA. The D gene is left open where the match is weak. Not every row has a clone size; where given, it reads once, few, many or a size class.

-	-	TRBV5-1	TRBJ2-3	CASSYGRGLGDTQYF	TGCGCCAGCAGCTATGGGCGGGGGCTCGGGGATACGCAGTATTTT
-	-	TRBV10-3	TRBJ1-2	CATWWGQDNYGYTF	TGTGCCACTTGGTGGGGGCAAGACAACTATGGCTACACCTTC
-	-	TRBV5-1	TRBJ2-5	CASSLGDLGETQYF	TGCGCCAGCAGCTTGGGGGATCTGGGGGAGACCCAGTACTTC
TRBD1	-	TRBV19	TRBJ1-1	CASYDRADTEAFF	TGTGCCAGTTATGACAGGGCGGACACTGAAGCTTTCTTT
-	-	TRBV5-1	TRBJ1-2	CASSLESGFYGYTF	TGCGCCAGCAGCTTGGAGTCGGGGTTCTATGGCTACACCTTC
-	-	TRBV18	TRBJ1-3	CASSPGPSSGNTIYF	TGTGCCAGCTCACCAGGACCCAGCTCTGGAAACACCATATATTTT
-	-	TRBV19	TRBJ1-2	CASLTETNGYTF	TGTGCCAGCTTAACCGAGACCAATGGCTACACCTTC
-	-	TRBV28	TRBJ2-7	CASSLAGSAYEQYF	TGTGCCAGCAGTTTGGCAGGGAGCGCCTACGAGCAGTACTTC
-	-	TRBV7-2	TRBJ1-5	CASSLVGQENQPQHF	TGTGCCAGCAGCTTAGTAGGGCAGGAGAATCAGCCCCAGCATTTT
TRBD2	few	TRBV5-1	TRBJ2-3	CASSLALAGGPQDTQYF	TGCGCCAGCAGCTTGGCCCTAGCGGGGGGGCCTCAAGATACGCAGTATTTT
-	-	TRBV7-2	TRBJ2-6	CASSLNSGANVLTF	TGTGCCAGCAGCTTAAACTCTGGGGCCAACGTCCTGACTTTC
TRBD1	few	TRBV30	TRBJ1-4	CAWIGDSDGEKLFF	TGTGCCTGGATTGGGGACAGTGATGGTGAAAAACTGTTTTTT
-	-	TRBV19	TRBJ1-2	CASGRRNLYGYTF	TGTGCCAGTGGTCGGCGGAATCTCTATGGCTACACCTTC
-	-	TRBV6-1	TRBJ2-7	CASSAWRGESEQYF	TGTGCCAGCAGCGCCTGGAGGGGCGAGTCCGAGCAGTACTTC
TRBD2	-	TRBV9	TRBJ2-7	CASSPSSGGGYEQYF	TGTGCCAGCAGCCCGTCTAGCGGGGGGGGCTACGAGCAGTACTTC
-	-	TRBV19	TRBJ1-5	CASSIGRGEGPQHF	TGTGCCAGTAGTATAGGCAGGGGTGAGGGGCCCCAGCATTTT
TRBD2	-	TRBV10-1	TRBJ2-1	CASSAVGAGSYNEQFF	TGCGCCAGCAGTGCTGTAGGAGCGGGGTCCTACAATGAGCAGTTCTTC
-	-	TRBV6-5	TRBJ1-3	CASRDGGSGNTIYF	TGTGCCAGCAGGGACGGGGGGTCTGGAAACACCATATATTTT
TRBD1	-	TRBV15	TRBJ2-3	CATSATGPADTQYF	TGTGCCACCAGCGCGACAGGGCCAGCAGATACGCAGTATTTT
-	-	TRBV7-6	TRBJ2-2	CASSLAGGMTGELFF	TGTGCCAGCAGCTTAGCAGGGGGTATGACCGGGGAGCTGTTTTTT
-	few	TRBV7-9	TRBJ2-5	CASSDGLGETQYF	TGTGCCAGCAGCGACGGGCTGGGGGAGACCCAGTACTTC
-	-	TRBV5-1	TRBJ2-1	CASSLSGSSYNEQFF	TGCGCCAGCAGCTTATCGGGAAGCTCCTACAATGAGCAGTTCTTC
-	-	TRBV7-7	TRBJ1-6	CASRRTYNSPLHF	TGTGCTAGCAGGCGGACCTATAATTCACCCCTCCACTTT
-	once	TRBV5-1	TRBJ2-7	CASSLAVDFSYEQYF	TGCGCCAGCAGCTTGGCCGTCGACTTCTCCTACGAGCAGTACTTC
-	-	TRBV6-1	TRBJ2-7	CASSAGSYEQYF	TGTGCCAGCAGTGCTGGGAGCTACGAGCAGTACTTC
TRBD1	-	TRBV19	TRBJ1-3	CASNTAGTGSSGNTIYF	TGTGCCAGTAATACCGCGGGGACAGGGTCCTCTGGAAACACCATATATTTT
-	-	TRBV6-1	TRBJ2-7	CASSTDYEQYF	TGTGCCAGCAGTACAGATTACGAGCAGTACTTC
TRBD1	-	TRBV2	TRBJ1-5	CASLIGQGSNQPQHF	TGTGCCAGCCTTATCGGACAGGGGAGCAATCAGCCCCAGCATTTT
-	-	TRBV6-6	TRBJ1-6	CASTYLEENSPLHF	TGTGCCAGCACCTACTTGGAGGAGAATTCACCCCTCCACTTT
-	-	TRBV30	TRBJ2-2	CAWSGGGPGELFF	TGTGCCTGGAGTGGAGGAGGACCCGGGGAGCTGTTTTTT
-	-	TRBV6-5	TRBJ1-5	CASSYSGYSNQPQHF	TGTGCCAGCAGTTATTCAGGGTATAGCAATCAGCCCCAGCATTTT
-	-	TRBV5-1	TRBJ1-1	CASSLRAANTEAFF	TGCGCCAGCAGCTTACGGGCTGCGAACACTGAAGCTTTCTTT
TRBD2	-	TRBV5-1	TRBJ2-5	CASSLVPSGGHLETQYF	TGCGCCAGCAGCTTGGTCCCTAGCGGGGGCCATCTGGAGACCCAGTACTTC
-	-	TRBV7-9	TRBJ1-1	CASSERNTEAFF	TGTGCCAGCAGCGAACGTAACACTGAAGCTTTCTTT
TRBD1	-	TRBV5-5	TRBJ2-7	CASSPDRAYEQYF	TGTGCCAGCAGCCCGGACAGGGCATACGAGCAGTACTTC
-	once	TRBV7-8	TRBJ2-2	CASSLRIAGELFF	TGTGCCAGCAGCCTGCGGATTGCCGGGGAGCTGTTTTTT
-	-	TRBV6-5	TRBJ2-1	CASSYSRLNNEQFF	TGTGCCAGCAGTTACTCGAGGCTTAACAATGAGCAGTTCTTC
-	-	TRBV7-9	TRBJ1-1	CASSSTTGLGGTEAFF	TGTGCCAGCAGCTCGACCACAGGGCTGGGCGGCACTGAAGCTTTCTTT
TRBD2	-	TRBV2	TRBJ2-1	CASSWTSAYNEQFF	TGTGCCAGCAGCTGGACTAGCGCCTACAATGAGCAGTTCTTC
-	-	TRBV18	TRBJ2-6	CASSRGANVLTF	TGTGCCAGCTCACGGGGGGCCAACGTCCTGACTTTC
-	-	TRBV9	TRBJ1-5	CASSDRVGGPQHF	TGTGCCAGCAGCGACCGGGTAGGAGGGCCCCAGCATTTT
TRBD1	-	TRBV19	TRBJ1-5	CASSIERGRYQPQHF	TGTGCCAGTAGTATAGAGAGGGGGCGTTATCAGCCCCAGCATTTT
-	-	TRBV27	TRBJ2-2	CASSLSSWTGELFF	TGTGCCAGCAGTTTATCGTCCTGGACCGGGGAGCTGTTTTTT
-	-	TRBV5-1	TRBJ1-1	CASSPRGSNTEAFF	TGCGCCAGCAGCCCCCGTGGCTCCAACACTGAAGCTTTCTTT
TRBD2	-	TRBV7-2	TRBJ2-1	CASSSPPGLAGGHEQFF	TGTGCCAGCAGCTCCCCACCGGGACTAGCGGGGGGTCATGAGCAGTTCTTC
-	-	TRBV29-1	TRBJ2-6	CSVSDPGANVLTF	TGCAGCGTCTCTGACCCCGGGGCCAACGTCCTGACTTTC
-	-	TRBV29-1	TRBJ2-2	CSVEFRGRANTGELFF	TGCAGCGTTGAGTTCCGGGGCAGAGCGAACACCGGGGAGCTGTTTTTT
-	-	TRBV7-9	TRBJ1-5	CASSLVGWAQPQHF	TGTGCCAGCAGCTTAGTTGGGTGGGCTCAGCCCCAGCATTTT
-	-	TRBV5-1	TRBJ1-4	CASSLQAGNEKLFF	TGCGCCAGCAGCTTGCAGGCTGGCAATGAAAAACTGTTTTTT
TRBD1	-	TRBV5-6	TRBJ1-1	CASSFRGPSTEAFF	TGTGCCAGCAGCTTCAGGGGGCCTTCAACTGAAGCTTTCTTT
-	-	TRBV6-5	TRBJ2-5	CASSYSGRPETQYF	TGTGCCAGCAGTTACTCTGGCAGGCCGGAGACCCAGTACTTC
-	once	TRBV5-1	TRBJ1-4	CASSLNGGEEKLFF	TGCGCCAGCAGCTTGAATGGGGGCGAGGAAAAACTGTTTTTT